These 24 T cell receptor beta chains were all obtained from the same sample, sequenced in a study of blood T cell repertoires in COVID-19. The data were produced by immunoSEQ multiplex PCR, yet TCRdb's version contains in-frame clones alone and is incomplete. The repertoire includes 200,000 to 250,000 clones, about 85% of them detected once, and roughly a tenth sits in the top ten. Sequences were obtained from PBMCs or T cells enriched from blood (not recorded which). These receptor sequences come from a man aged 25 to 40 who had recovered from COVID-19.

The V call is TRBV2, the J call TRBJ2-3; 8 nucleotides line up with TRBD1. V was clipped by 4 bases and J by 2 bases; unmatched bases: 5. The germline gives CDR1 SNHLY, CDR2 FYNNEI. The CDR3 is made up of 15 amino acids. CDR3 DNA sequence: TGTGCCAGCAGTGCTTCAGGGGGCCCCACAGATACGCAGTATTTT. As protein: CASSASGGPTDTQYF.

The CDR3 coding sequence is TGTGCCAGCAGCCAAGAAGGGGGCACTGAAGCTTTCTTT. It yields the protein CASSQEGGTEAFF. The rearrangement uses TRBV7-8 and TRBJ1-1, with a possible D match to TRBD1 (6 bases). CDR3 size: 13 residues. The ends were cut back, 5 bases at V and 4 bases at J, with 11 bases in the middle. Germline CDR1 is SGHVS and CDR2 is FQNEAQ.

The J gene is TRBJ2-3, the V gene TRBV3-1 (or the pseudogene TRBV3-2), with 7 bases fitting TRBD1. CDR3 length: 17 residues. After removal of 3 bases from V and 0 bases from J, the junction contained 9 bases not matched to a gene. Germline V CDR1 and CDR2: LGHDT, YNNKEL (reference sequence). The chain's CDR3 is CASSHRLRQGSTDTQYF. The DNA of the CDR3 is TGTGCCAGCAGCCACCGCCTGAGACAGGGAAGCACAGATACGCAGTATTTT.

V gene TRBV7-2 combines with J gene TRBJ2-3, with 12 bases aligning to TRBD2. J was trimmed by 10 bases and V by 1 base; bases with no gene match: 3. CDR3 length: 14 amino acids. Germline CDR1 reads SGHTA; CDR2 reads FQGNSA. CDR3 nucleotides: TGTGCCAGCAGCTTAGTCCTAGCGGGGGGGCCGCAGTATTTT. Translated: CASSLVLAGGPQYF.

The gene calls are TRBV24-1 and TRBJ1-2, with 8 bases that match TRBD1. J was trimmed by 5 bases and V by 4 bases; bases with no gene match: 8. From germline, CDR1 is KGHDR and CDR2 SFDVKD. The CDR3 totals 15 residues. The CDR3 sequence is CATSDPGQGQYGYTF. The CDR3 nucleotides are TGTGCCACCAGTGACCCTGGACAGGGTCAATATGGCTACACCTTC.

The chain uses TRBV11-2 and TRBJ2-7; TRBD2 matches at 11 bases. After removal of 2 bases from V and 0 bases from J, the junction contained 6 bases not matched to a gene. CDR1 SGHAT and CDR2 FQNNGV come from the germline V gene. The CDR3 contains 17 residues. The CDR3 here is CASSLSSGGSSSYEQYF. CDR3 nucleotides: TGTGCCAGCAGCTTATCTAGCGGGGGGTCCAGCTCCTACGAGCAGTACTTC.

The rearrangement uses TRBV11-2 and TRBJ1-2; D might be TRBD1 (6 bases). Germline V gene data show CDR1 as SGHAT and CDR2 as FQNNGV. The CDR3 extends over 14 amino acids. The V end was cut by 5 bases, the J end by 3 bases, with 13 bases between. The CDR3 sequence is CASSPRPGDYGYTF. Here the CDR3 DNA reads TGTGCCAGCAGCCCGAGACCAGGGGACTATGGCTACACCTTC.

J is TRBJ2-7 and V is TRBV28, with TRBD1 matching over 8 bases. The J segment lost 7 bases and the V segment lost 6 bases, leaving 23 bases of the junction unmatched. Per the germline V gene, CDR1 is MDHEN and CDR2 is SYDVKM. CDR3 length: 18 residues. CDR3 bases: TGTGCCAGCAGCTTTTATAAACCCGGGACAGGCTTACCGAAGGAGCAGTACTTC. Protein sequence: CASSFYKPGTGLPKEQYF.

Comment on this clone: Relative to the germline gene, one junction end is altered; a read error may explain this. This chain links TRBV24-1 with TRBJ2-5; unclear D gene. Germline V gene lookup returns CDR1 KGHDR and CDR2 SFDVKD. The CDR3 loop spans 13 amino acids. The CDR3: CATRESVQETQYF. In DNA form, the CDR3 reads TGTGCCACCCGTGAGAGCGTTCAAGAGACCCAGTACTTC.

The chain recombines TRBV18 with TRBJ1-5, with unresolved D. Germline CDR1 is KGHSH and CDR2 is LQKENI. V shed 2 bases and J shed 7 bases, with 12 bases lying between them. The CDR3 has 14 amino acids. The CDR3 sequence is CASSPTEKIQPQHF. DNA of the CDR3: TGTGCCAGCTCACCAACTGAGAAGATCCAGCCCCAGCATTTT.

This chain uses TRBV2 with TRBJ1-1; tentatively, D is TRBD1 (6 bases). V lost 3 bases and J 7 bases, leaving 12 bases between the germline ends. This CDR3 is built from 13 residues. The V gene's germline CDR1 is SNHLY and CDR2 FYNNEI. The CDR3 protein is CASSERGWNEAFF. CDR3 sequence (DNA): TGTGCCAGCAGTGAGAGGGGGTGGAATGAAGCTTTCTTT.

This clone was picked up one time. This chain joins TRBV19 and TRBJ2-7; tentative D call: TRBD2 (5 bases). The CDR3 extends over 17 amino acids. Trimming took off 3 bases at V and 2 bases at J, with 20 bases between the two ends. Germline V gives CDR1 LNHDA, CDR2 SQIVND (reference sequence). The CDR3 protein is CASSIPSPFGGPYEQYF. The CDR3 region has the DNA TGTGCCAGTAGTATTCCCTCCCCTTTTGGAGGACCCTACGAGCAGTACTTC.

A note on this clone: The sample holds other DNA sequences that translate to the same CDR3. V is TRBV5-1 and J is TRBJ1-3; D is ambiguous. Trimming took 0 bases from V and 0 from J, leaving 4 bases between them. The CDR3 is made up of 14 amino acids. Germline V lookup: CDR1 SGHRS, CDR2 YFSETQ. The CDR3 reads CASSLDSSGNTIYF. The CDR3 DNA reads TGCGCCAGCAGCTTGGACAGCTCTGGAAACACCATATATTTT.

CDR3 sequence: CASSQASSYNEQFF. The CDR3 coding sequence is TGTGCCAGCAGCCAGGCCAGCTCCTACAATGAGCAGTTCTTC. V and J are TRBV3-1 (or the pseudogene TRBV3-2) and TRBJ2-1, with no clear D. The germline V gene has CDR1 LGHDT and CDR2 YNNKEL (reference sequence). The ends were cut back, 3 bases at V and 0 bases at J, with 6 bases in the middle. The CDR3 has 14 amino acids.

The chain links TRBV9 to TRBJ2-1; a possible D gene is TRBD1 (5 bases). Trimming shortened V by 6 bases and J by 5 bases, and 15 bases separated the two germline ends. The CDR3 totals 14 residues. The V gene's germline CDR1 is SGDLS and CDR2 YYNGEE. CDR3 sequence (DNA): TGTGCCAGCACCCGCATGACAGATAACAATGAGCAGTTCTTC. This codes for CASTRMTDNNEQFF.

V is TRBV7-9 and J is TRBJ2-1; D call uncertain. The V end lost 3 bases, the J end lost 8 bases, and 8 bases lay between the germline ends. Germline V gene lookup returns CDR1 SEHNR and CDR2 FQNEAQ (reference sequence). The CDR3 contains 12 residues. The DNA of the CDR3 is TGTGCCAGCAGCTTTTCCAGCGATGAGCAGTTCTTC. Its protein is CASSFSSDEQFF.

J is TRBJ2-1 and V is TRBV11-3; D gene uncertain. V shed 5 bases and J shed 5 bases, with 7 bases lying between them. Germline CDR1 reads SGHNT; CDR2 reads YENEEA. The CDR3 covers 12 residues. The CDR3 is CASSPRDNEQFF. The CDR3 nucleotides read TGTGCCAGCAGCCCACGGGACAATGAGCAGTTCTTC.

The chain uses TRBV7-2 and TRBJ1-6; no reliable D call. Deletions cut 5 bases from V and 0 bases from J, with 11 bases between. The CDR3 covers 16 residues. CDR1 and CDR2 (germline): SGHTA, FQGNSA. CDR3 nucleotides: TGTGCCAGCAGCCGTCAATCGAGCTCCTATAATTCACCCCTCCACTTT. Translated, it gives CASSRQSSSYNSPLHF.

This chain uses TRBV30 with TRBJ1-2; D is uncertain. The germline V and J ends were trimmed by 3 bases and 4 bases, with 15 bases remaining between them. CDR3 length: 14 residues. Germline loops: CDR1 GTSNPN, CDR2 SVGIG (reference sequence). CDR3 coding DNA: TGTGCCTGGAGGTCGCCCGGTCAGGCCTATGGCTACACCTTC. Its protein product is CAWRSPGQAYGYTF. Together with reference TRBV30 and TRBJ1-2, the CDR3 gives the full variable domain: SQTIHQWPATLVQPVGSPLSLECTVEGTSNPNLYWYRQAAGRGLQLLFYSVGIGQISSEVPQNLSASRPQDRQFILSSKKLLLSDSGFYLCAWRSPGQAYGYTFGSGTRLTVV.

The chain recombines TRBV5-6 with TRBJ2-7; the D gene is possibly TRBD2 (5 bases). The CDR3 consists of 15 residues. CDR1 and CDR2 (germline): SGHDT, YYEEEE. Deletions cut 0 bases from V and 4 bases from J, with 14 bases between. The CDR3 spells CASSLGQRVRYEQYF. The CDR3 coding sequence is TGTGCCAGCAGCTTGGGCCAGAGGGTGAGGTACGAGCAGTACTTC.

The rearrangement joins TRBV30 to TRBJ2-6; perhaps TRBD2 as D (7 bases). V dropped 4 bases and J dropped 3 bases, with 10 bases sitting between them. Germline-derived CDR1 and CDR2 are GTSNPN and SVGIG (reference sequence). The CDR3 is made up of 14 amino acids. CDR3 sequence (DNA): TGTGCCTGGATGGGGGGGCTTGGGGCCAACGTCCTGACTTTC. Translating gives CAWMGGLGANVLTF.

This chain joins TRBV5-1 and TRBJ1-6; D is undetermined. The V end lost 0 bases, the J end lost 7 bases, and 8 bases lay between the germline ends. This CDR3 has 14 amino acids. CDR1 and CDR2 (germline): SGHRS, YFSETQ. In nucleotides, the CDR3 is TGCGCCAGCAGCTTGGAAGAGGAAAATTCACCCCTCCACTTT. Translation: CASSLEEENSPLHF.

The V call is TRBV2, the J call TRBJ2-7; TRBD1 is a possible D gene (5 bases). Germline-derived CDR1 and CDR2 are SNHLY and FYNNEI. The V end lost 7 bases, the J end lost 1 base, and 17 bases lay between the germline ends. CDR3 length: 15 residues. Here the CDR3 DNA reads TGTGCCAGCAAAGTGTTGCCAGGGAAATCCTACGAGCAGTACTTC. Its protein product is CASKVLPGKSYEQYF.

CDR3 DNA: TGTGCCAGCAGCTCCGCAATCAGTAATGAAAAACTGTTTTTT. This translates into CASSSAISNEKLFF. The chain recombines TRBV13 with TRBJ1-4; no reliable D call. From germline, CDR1 is PRHDT and CDR2 FYEKMQ (reference sequence). Between the trimmed V and J ends, which lost 4 bases and 4 bases, there was a span of 10 bases. The CDR3 totals 14 residues. Looking up the rest from reference TRBV13 and TRBJ1-4 gives the full variable domain: AAGVIQSPRHLIKEKRETATLKCYPIPRHDTVYWYQQGPGQDPQFLISFYEKMQSDKGSIPDRFSAQQFSDYHSELNMSSLELGDSALYFCASSSAISNEKLFFGSGTQLSVL.